This T cell receptor beta chain was retrieved from a study of blood T cell repertoires in COVID-19. On the study more broadly: Donors in the United States, Italy and Spain gave samples during acute or convalescent COVID-19. The analysed material was cDNA or gDNA that came from T cells, B-cell-depleted T cells, or PBMCs.

The ends were cut back, 8 bases at V and 2 bases at J, with 15 bases in the middle. Germline values: CDR1 MDHEN, CDR2 SYDVKM. This CDR3 contains 14 residues. The assay was immunoSEQ multiplex PCR, and TCRdb's table has in-frame clones only and misses some. Of under 200,000 clones in the sample, 80% to 85% were seen once. This TCR derives from a man in his 70s with active or convalescent COVID-19. The sequencing input was peripheral blood. This chain connects TRBV28 to TRBJ1-1; tentatively, D is TRBD1 (6 bases). CDR3 residues: CASHYPGHNTEAFF. The CDR3, as DNA: TGTGCCAGCCACTACCCGGGACACAACACTGAAGCTTTCTTT.